A single sample is the source of the 10 T cell receptor beta chains below, sequenced in a study of metastatic and nonmetastatic thyroid tumors (dated by TCRdb to 2020 to 2021). The library was made by PCR. The run used an Illumina HiSeq 4000. The raw public data were reprocessed by TCRdb itself: fastp quality trimming at Q25, MiXCR clonotype calling, in-frame beta chains only. In this sample the table shows around 7,500 clones, about 29% of which occur a single time. 30% of the sample is in the top ten clones. Before undergoing thyroid surgery, none of the patients had been given any kind of treatment. The sample was tumor tissue. The receptors were gathered from a female donor with papillary thyroid cancer or a benign thyroid nodule (not recorded which). Some clones in this sample may be carry-over from other donors' samples.

The J gene is TRBJ2-7, the V gene TRBV7-2; possibly TRBD1 for D (6 bases). V shed 5 bases and J shed 3 bases, with 14 bases lying between them. Germline assignment: CDR1 SGHTA and CDR2 FQGNSA. The length of the CDR3 is 14 residues. CDR3 nucleotides: TGTGCCAGCAGCCAAACGGGACAAGGCTACGAGCAGTACTTC. Its protein product is CASSQTGQGYEQYF.

This clone turned up a few times. This CDR3 is CSVPHGGGTEAFF. The CDR3 DNA reads as TGCAGCGTTCCTCATGGGGGTGGCACTGAAGCTTTCTTT. V gene TRBV29-1 combines with J gene TRBJ1-1; TRBD1 is a possible D gene (5 bases). This CDR3 comprises 13 residues. CDR1 SQVTM and CDR2 ANQGSEA come from the germline V gene. Trimming stripped 5 bases from V and 4 bases from J, with 14 bases between.

The chain is built from TRBV6-1 and TRBJ2-7; D may be TRBD2 (6 bases). The CDR3 has 13 residues. Germline V gene sequence: CDR1 MNHNS, CDR2 SASEGT. Trimming removed 10 bases from V and 5 bases from J, with 18 bases in between. The chain's CDR3 is CAIKASVSDEQYV. In DNA, the CDR3 is TGTGCCATCAAGGCTAGCGTGAGTGACGAGCAGTACGTC.

As regards this clone: One end of the junction is discordant with germline, which a read error may explain. The rearrangement joins TRBV7-3 to TRBJ1-2, with 12 bases identical to TRBD1. CDR1 is SGHTA and CDR2 is FQGTGA in the germline V gene. This CDR3 has 14 residues. This chain's CDR3 is CASILGTGGFGYTF. CDR3 DNA: TGTGCCAGCATCTTAGGGACAGGGGGCTTTGGCTACACCTTC.

This clone occurred a few times. J is TRBJ2-1 and V is TRBV27, with 8 bases identical to TRBD2. The length of the CDR3 is 14 residues. With V trimmed by 6 bases and J by 7 bases, 8 bases remained unmatched. The germline V gene encodes CDR1 MNHEY and CDR2 SMNVEV (reference sequence). CDR3 protein: CASRWTSWRNEQFF. The CDR3 bases are TGTGCCAGCAGGTGGACTAGCTGGAGGAATGAGCAGTTCTTC.

The V call is TRBV12-3 or TRBV12-4, the J call TRBJ2-2, with 12 bases matching TRBD2. The CDR3 runs to 19 residues. Trimming took 3 bases from V and 1 from J; bases not matched to a gene: 9. The CDR3 region is CASSLTPSGRARNTGELFF. For the CDR3, the DNA is TGTGCCAGCAGTTTGACCCCTAGCGGGAGGGCTCGGAACACCGGGGAGCTGTTTTTT.

This sequence joins TRBV20-1 and TRBJ2-2, with 8 bases matching TRBD2. The germline gives CDR1 DFQATT, CDR2 SNEGSKA (reference sequence). V shed 3 bases, J shed 2 bases, and the junction held 5 bases outside the gene matches. The CDR3 loop spans 15 amino acids. The CDR3 here is CSARKGLDNTGELFF. CDR3 nucleotide sequence: TGCAGTGCTAGGAAGGGACTAGACAACACCGGGGAGCTGTTTTTT.

This clone ranks as medium-sized. The chain joins TRBV7-9 to TRBJ2-7; D gene ambiguous. Trimming pared 6 bases from V and 4 bases from J, leaving 19 bases between. Germline V CDR1 and CDR2: SEHNR, FQNEAQ (reference sequence). The CDR3 is 15 amino acids. DNA of the CDR3: TGTGCCAGCAGACTCGGAGACTCATCCCATTACGAGCAGTACTTC. Protein product: CASRLGDSSHYEQYF.

The chain links TRBV24-1 to TRBJ2-1, with TRBD2 matching 11 bases. V trimming: 5 bases; J trimming: 9 bases; junction bases outside the gene matches: 11. The CDR3 covers 16 residues. Germline loops: CDR1 KGHDR, CDR2 SFDVKD. The chain's CDR3 is CATSGATSGKGPEQFF. CDR3 coding DNA: TGTGCCACCAGTGGTGCGACTAGCGGGAAAGGGCCTGAGCAGTTCTTC.

J is TRBJ1-1 and V is TRBV20-1; D is possibly TRBD1 (5 bases). Germline CDR1 is DFQATT and CDR2 is SNEGSKA (reference sequence). The CDR3 is made up of 16 amino acids. V shed 0 bases and J shed 4 bases, with 18 bases lying between them. CDR3 coding DNA: TGCAGTGCTAGAGACCCCGGACGGGGCCCGGGCACTGAAGCTTTCTTT. It specifies CSARDPGRGPGTEAFF.